This TCR beta chain came from a study of sequential checkpoint blockade in melanoma (dated by TCRdb to the late 2010s). Concerning the study at large: Using 1:1 randomization, the trial assigned patients either to first-line nivolumab followed by ipilimumab (arm A) or to ipilimumab followed by nivolumab (arm B). Maintenance nivolumab came after each of the two trial sequences.

A word on this clone: Its specific antigen is unknown. No quality values exist for individual bases; no much larger clone is one base distant.

The immunoSEQ Assay was used to immunosequence TCRbeta CDR3 regions from genomic DNA. Before high-throughput sequencing, the genomic DNA was amplified using bias-controlled multiplex PCR. The original methods were these. To quantify the absolute abundance of each unique TCRbeta CDR3 region, the sequences were collapsed and filtered. Clonality, defined as 1 minus Pielou's evenness, was calculated using only productive rearrangements. Clones with significantly greater frequencies in on-treatment versus baseline samples were identified using a previously published method. As stored in TCRdb, this immuneACCESS dataset retains in-frame rearrangements with V and J assigned. A fraction of the clones does not appear; measured against another copy, unresolved V genes explain less than half of the discrepancy, and the remainder lacks a known reason. D and trimming come from the DNA, and the V and J calls and clone size come from that table. The sample table holds tens of thousands of clones, of which around 70% were seen once. Over 15% of the sample belongs to the ten largest clones.

The junction shows trimming of 5 bases on V and 0 bases on J, and the gene matches do not reach 9 bases of it. Per the germline V gene, SNHLY is the CDR1 and FYNNEI is the CDR2. The CDR3 numbers 19 residues from cysteine through phenylalanine. Only CDR3 DNA remains: 57 bases, in frame from the first base. Per the publication, the treatment or condition label means: randomized to nivolumab then ipilimumab (arm A) or the reverse (arm B). None of the trial patients had been given prior DNA-damaging chemotherapy. Thawed PBMCs were sorted on a FACS Aria II flow cytometer to isolate live CD3+CD8+ cells negative for CD19 and CD56. The samples were obtained from melanoma patients enrolled in CheckMate 064, an open-label, randomized phase II trial testing sequential checkpoint blockade. Peripheral blood mononuclear cells were collected by leukapheresis, purified using Ficoll-Paque, and frozen in human serum containing roughly 10% DMSO. Purity of sorted blood CD3+CD8+ cells was verified at >98% immediately after sorting, followed by DNA extraction.

The study at large found these results: The response-prediction model combining TCR metrics and mutation burden needs validation in larger, independent patient cohorts.

The chain links TRBV2 with TRBJ2-6; TRBD1 matches 11 bases in the middle. Sequences were derived from CD8+ T cells sorted from blood (inferred from file names), sampled from a patient given nivolumab and ipilimumab in sequence. This receptor was identified in a human donor with melanoma. This receptor has the CDR3 CASSHDGQGAFSGANVLTF. The DNA reads as follows: TGTGCCAGCAGTCACGATGGACAGGGGGCTTTCTCTGGGGCCAACGTCCTGACTTTC.